The present T cell receptor (beta chain) was sequenced within a study of T cell clonotyping in hematopoietic cell transplantation. Time point noted: recipient sample about 28 days before transplant, after cytoreduction. Samples: about 28 days before transplant, then days 30, 100 and 180 after. Produced via immunoSEQ multiplex PCR; TCRdb's table is partial and in-frame only. The profile shows roughly 30,000 clones, about four fifths of them singletons. This clone was seen only a few times. Its specificity is not known. Overall study results and limits: Higher Inverse Simpson Index values in graft donor and pretransplant recipient predicted broader posttransplant TCR diversity. After transplant, recipient diversity fell while pathologically expanded clonotypes grew through day 180.

The material sequenced was peripheral blood mononuclear cells, taken before stem cell transplant. The origin of this receptor is a man aged 40-50 years with acute myeloid leukemia. Some clones in this sample may be carry-over from other donors' samples.

CDR3 amino acids: CASSPVISRDTREKLFF. As DNA, the CDR3 is TGTGCCAGCAGCCCCGTCATCTCCCGGGACACAAGGGAAAAACTGTTTTTT. This chain connects TRBV28 to TRBJ1-4; possible D gene TRBD1, 6 bases. CDR1 is MDHEN and CDR2 is SYDVKM in the germline V gene. The CDR3 spans 17 residues. The germline V and J ends were trimmed by 6 bases and 8 bases, with 25 bases remaining between them.